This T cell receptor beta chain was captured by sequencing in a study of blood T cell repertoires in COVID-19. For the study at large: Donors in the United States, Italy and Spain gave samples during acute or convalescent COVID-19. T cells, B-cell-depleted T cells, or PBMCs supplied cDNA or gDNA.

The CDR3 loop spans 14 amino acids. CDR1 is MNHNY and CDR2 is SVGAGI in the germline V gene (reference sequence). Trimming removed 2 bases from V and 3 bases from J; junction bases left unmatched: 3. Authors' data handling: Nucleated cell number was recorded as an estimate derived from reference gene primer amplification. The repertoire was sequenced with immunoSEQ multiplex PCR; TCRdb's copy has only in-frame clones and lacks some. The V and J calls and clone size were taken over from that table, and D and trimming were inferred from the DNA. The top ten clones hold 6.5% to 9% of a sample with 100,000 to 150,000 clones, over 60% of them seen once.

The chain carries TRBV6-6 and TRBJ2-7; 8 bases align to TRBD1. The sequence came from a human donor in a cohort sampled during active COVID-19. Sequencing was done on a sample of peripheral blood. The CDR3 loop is CASSYRDRIYEQYF. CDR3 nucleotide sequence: TGTGCCAGCAGTTACAGGGACAGGATCTACGAGCAGTACTTC.